This TCR beta chain was sequenced in a study of OX40 agonist ivuxolimab in advanced cancers. Germline CDR1 is MGHRA and CDR2 is YSYEKL. Trimming took off 2 bases at V and 2 bases at J, with 13 bases between the two ends. The CDR3 has 16 amino acids. This clone ranks as medium-sized (0.01 to 0.1%). Assay: immunoSEQ multiplex PCR; the TCRdb copy retains only in-frame clones and omits some. The table shows some 58,000 clones, with approximately 86% occurring only once. The sequencing used CD4+ or CD8+ T cells sorted from blood, collected in a trial of the OX40 agonist ivuxolimab. The clonotype originates from an adult with an advanced solid tumor such as melanoma, head and neck, liver or kidney cancer. The chain employs TRBV4-1 and TRBJ1-3, with a tentative D call TRBD1 (5 bases). The CDR3 here is CASSQWAGNTGNTIYF. The CDR3 DNA is TGCGCCAGCAGCCAATGGGCAGGGAACACTGGAAACACCATATATTTT.